A selection of T cell receptor beta chains follows, all from one sample in a study of cytomegalovirus exposure and HLA in healthy donors. The assay was immunoSEQ multiplex PCR, and TCRdb's table has in-frame clones only and misses some. The sample gives about 220,000 clones, 75% to 95% of which show up once; 1% to 1.2% is in the top ten. Material for sequencing was PBMCs. The receptors here all came from a woman under 30 in good health and CMV-seronegative. Each CDR3 is given without its conserved first and last residue. D genes are given only for firm matches.

cdr3_aa v_call d_call
ASSLVRDRSTDTQY TRBV5-6 TRBD1
ASSIPQGATGELF TRBV19 TRBD1
ATSTWEGAGNTIY TRBV15 NA
ASSQGASYEQY TRBV5-1 TRBD1
ASRLTGRSNQPQH TRBV5-8 NA
ASAAGGNTGELF TRBV2 TRBD2
ASRIEAHEQF TRBV5-1 NA
ASRQPGTVNEQY TRBV6-6 TRBD1
ASRLTSGFPYEQY TRBV11-2 TRBD2
SVGADGNSNQPQH TRBV29-1 NA
ASSPGLEEQY TRBV27 NA
ASSGTGTVDSEQF TRBV9 TRBD1
ASRTVGLHEQY TRBV6-5 NA
ARSLGSKGMTEAF TRBV5-3 NA
ASSSDAGRSGNTIY TRBV11-2 NA
ASSIPSGTDTGELF TRBV7-9 TRBD2
ASSQEPVERLTDTQY TRBV9 NA
ASSDAGLVNTEAF TRBV6-1 NA
ASSSDLASEQY TRBV5-4 NA
AWSVRVIGPGVVETQY TRBV30 NA
ASSLGGHDNQPQH TRBV9 NA
ASSLGGQRETQY TRBV7-7 NA
AWRPGLAQNIQY TRBV30 TRBD2
ASSLGLSIPQETQY TRBV5-8 NA
ASSQGQGDLYEQY TRBV4-1 TRBD1
ASSQESGPVRSPLH TRBV18 NA
ASSRNIDNEQF TRBV4-1 NA
ASSTTKQGLVGTEAF TRBV7-2 TRBD1
ASSQGVIRLNTDTQY TRBV27 TRBD1
ASRYPDSSYGYT TRBV5-4 NA
ASSISSEAGAF TRBV19 NA
ASKLDRSNQPQH TRBV6-1 NA
ASSRQAVLGPAGELF TRBV6-4 NA
ASSLGNSPYGYT TRBV7-6 NA
ASSEAGVSYGYT TRBV2 NA
ASSDPSGNTIY TRBV10-2 NA
ASSEFVGYEQY TRBV25-1 NA
ASSQEPGSGANVLT TRBV4-2 NA
ATSRGGGSSYEQY TRBV15 NA
ASTLDGLYTEQY TRBV6-1 NA
AWSAGTGGNEQF TRBV30 TRBD1
ASSVRAFDYT TRBV13 NA
ASSIGGGYT TRBV19 NA
ASSPSDRYEQY TRBV18 NA
ASSLSVGGQPQH TRBV27 NA
ASSFGAGYLYNEQF TRBV27 NA
ASSPTSGSYEQY TRBV27 TRBD2
ASTAGTSGFDEQF TRBV6-5 TRBD2
ASSSQFRGRAPYEQY TRBV28 TRBD2
ASSSPPGSNYEQY TRBV28 NA
ASSDIYTGELF TRBV2 NA
ASSPGTHANNEQF TRBV5-1 NA
ASSRDRDYQPQH TRBV4-1 TRBD1
ASSPTSGSSYEQY TRBV9 TRBD2
ASSYDAVGSGELF TRBV6-5 NA
ASQDDRVFGTEAF TRBV28 TRBD1
ASSVAGTNEKLF TRBV9 NA